This T cell receptor beta chain was sequenced during a study of PD-1 blockade in classical Hodgkin lymphoma. Study details: Every 2 weeks, patients had 3 mg/kg nivolumab intravenously. Findings and caveats of the study: Exclusion was applied to patients who started nivolumab under 1 year after ASCT.

Germline lookup yields CDR1 MNHNS and CDR2 SASEGT. V dropped 9 bases and J dropped 4 bases, with 18 bases sitting between them. The CDR3 has 14 amino acids. Points on this clone: Its matching antigen is unknown.

Assay: immunoSEQ multiplex PCR; the TCRdb copy retains only in-frame clones and omits some. There are around 27,000 clones in the sample; around 85% occur only once, and 2.4% lies in the top ten. Time point reported: cycle 4 day 1 (C4D1), after five to seven weeks of nivolumab. In every patient, relapse followed autologous stem cell transplantation, while exposure to brentuximab vedotin differed. Magnetic negative selection of thawed PBMCs was the method by which CD4+ T cells were purified. This sequence joins TRBV6-1 and TRBJ1-2; D might be TRBD1 (5 bases). The source material was CD4+ T cells from blood, sampled before the fourth cycle of nivolumab. The receptor was isolated from a human donor with classical Hodgkin lymphoma. CDR3 sequence: CARSFSRTPYGYTF. Written as DNA, the CDR3 is TGTGCCAGATCCTTTTCTAGGACACCCTATGGCTACACCTTC.